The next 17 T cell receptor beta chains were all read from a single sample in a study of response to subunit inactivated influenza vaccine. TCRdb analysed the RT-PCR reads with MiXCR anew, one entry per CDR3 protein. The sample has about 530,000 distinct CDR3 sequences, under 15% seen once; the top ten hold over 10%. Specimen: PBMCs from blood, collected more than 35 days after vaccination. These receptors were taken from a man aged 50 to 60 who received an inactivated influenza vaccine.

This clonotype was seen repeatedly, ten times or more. CDR3 in amino acids: CSARLPGGPHNEQFF. The CDR3 nucleotides are TGCAGTGCTAGACTCCCGGGGGGCCCACACAATGAGCAGTTCTTC. The gene calls are TRBV20-1 and TRBJ2-1; possible D gene TRBD2, 7 bases. Trimming left V 2 bases short and J 5 bases short, with 16 bases between. The CDR3 runs 15 residues. Germline V lookup: CDR1 DFQATT, CDR2 SNEGSKA (reference sequence).

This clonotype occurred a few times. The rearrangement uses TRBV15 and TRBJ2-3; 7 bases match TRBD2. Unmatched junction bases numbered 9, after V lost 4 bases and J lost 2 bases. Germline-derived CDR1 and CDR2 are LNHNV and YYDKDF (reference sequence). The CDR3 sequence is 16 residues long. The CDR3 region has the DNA TGTGCCACCAGCACCGGACTAGGAATAAACACAGATACGCAGTATTTT. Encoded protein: CATSTGLGINTDTQYF.

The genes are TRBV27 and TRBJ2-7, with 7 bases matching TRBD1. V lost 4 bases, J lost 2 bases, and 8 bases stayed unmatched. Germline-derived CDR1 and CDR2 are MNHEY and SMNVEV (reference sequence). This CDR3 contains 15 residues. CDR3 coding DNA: TGTGCCAGCAGTTCACGGACAGGCCCCGCCTACGAGCAGTACTTC. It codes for CASSSRTGPAYEQYF.

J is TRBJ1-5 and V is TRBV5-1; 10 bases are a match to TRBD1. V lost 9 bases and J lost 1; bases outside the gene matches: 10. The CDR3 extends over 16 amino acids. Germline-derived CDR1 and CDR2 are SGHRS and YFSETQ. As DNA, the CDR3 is TGCGCCAACGGACAGGGGGACACTTCGAGCAATCAGCCCCAGCATTTT. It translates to CANGQGDTSSNQPQHF.

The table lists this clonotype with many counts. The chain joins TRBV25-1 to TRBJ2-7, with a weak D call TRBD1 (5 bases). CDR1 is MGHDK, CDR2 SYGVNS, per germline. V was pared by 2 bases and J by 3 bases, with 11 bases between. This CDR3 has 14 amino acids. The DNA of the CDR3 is TGTGCCAGCAGTGAAGGGCAGGGTGGCTACGAGCAGTACTTC. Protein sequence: CASSEGQGGYEQYF.

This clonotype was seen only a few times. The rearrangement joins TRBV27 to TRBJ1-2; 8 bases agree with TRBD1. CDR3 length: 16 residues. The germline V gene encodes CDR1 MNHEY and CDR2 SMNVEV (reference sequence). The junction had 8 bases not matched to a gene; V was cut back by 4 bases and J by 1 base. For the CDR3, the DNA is TGTGCCAGCAGTTCGCCGGACAGGGATGGTAACTATGGCTACACCTTC. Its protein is CASSSPDRDGNYGYTF.

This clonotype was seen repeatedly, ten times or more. The CDR3 loop reads CSARALRTGAAIVSSTDTQYF. The CDR3 DNA reads TGCAGTGCTAGAGCGCTCCGAACGGGGGCCGCGATAGTTTCTAGCACAGATACGCAGTATTTT. The chain is built from TRBV20-1 and TRBJ2-3; D might be TRBD1 or TRBD2, each matching 6 bases. The CDR3 sequence is 21 residues long. Germline CDR1 is DFQATT and CDR2 is SNEGSKA (reference sequence). V lost 1 base to trimming and J lost 0 bases, with 29 bases between them.

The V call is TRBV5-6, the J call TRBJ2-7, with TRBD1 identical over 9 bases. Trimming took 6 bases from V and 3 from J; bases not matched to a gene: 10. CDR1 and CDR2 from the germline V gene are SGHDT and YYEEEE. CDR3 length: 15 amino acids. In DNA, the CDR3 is TGTGCCAGCACCACGGAGGACAGGGGTTTCTACGAGCAGTACTTC. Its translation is CASTTEDRGFYEQYF.

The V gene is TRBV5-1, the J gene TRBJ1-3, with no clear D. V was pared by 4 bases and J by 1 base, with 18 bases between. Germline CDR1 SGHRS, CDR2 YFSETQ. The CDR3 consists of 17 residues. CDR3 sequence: CASSPDLASRSGNTIYF. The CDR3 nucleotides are TGCGCCAGCAGCCCCGACTTGGCAAGTCGGTCTGGAAACACCATATATTTT.

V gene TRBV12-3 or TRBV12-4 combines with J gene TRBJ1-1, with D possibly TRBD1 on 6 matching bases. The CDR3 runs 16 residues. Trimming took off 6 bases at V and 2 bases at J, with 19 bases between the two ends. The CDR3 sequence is CASRGGVTRSNTEAFF. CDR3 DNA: TGTGCCAGCAGGGGGGGCGTGACACGATCTAACACTGAAGCTTTCTTT.

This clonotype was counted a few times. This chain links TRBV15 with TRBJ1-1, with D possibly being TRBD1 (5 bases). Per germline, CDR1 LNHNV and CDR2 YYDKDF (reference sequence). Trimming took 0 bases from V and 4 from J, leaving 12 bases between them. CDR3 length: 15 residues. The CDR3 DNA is TGTGCCACCAGCAGAGATCAGGGTTTCAGCACTGAAGCTTTCTTT. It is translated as CATSRDQGFSTEAFF.

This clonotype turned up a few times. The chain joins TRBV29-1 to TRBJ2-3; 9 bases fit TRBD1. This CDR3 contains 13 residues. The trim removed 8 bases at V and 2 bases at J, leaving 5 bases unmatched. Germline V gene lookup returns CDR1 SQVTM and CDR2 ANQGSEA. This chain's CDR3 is CSSGTGITDTQYF. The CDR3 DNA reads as TGCAGCAGCGGGACAGGGATCACAGATACGCAGTATTTT.

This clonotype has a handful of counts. CDR3 nucleotide sequence: TGTGCCAGCAGCGGCAGTGTGGGTGAGCAGTTCTTC. The encoded protein is CASSGSVGEQFF. This chain connects TRBV6-5 to TRBJ2-1; D remains unclear. The germline CDR1 and CDR2 sequences are MNHEY and SVGAGI. This CDR3 contains 12 residues. The germline V and J ends were trimmed by 6 bases and 9 bases, with 12 bases remaining between them.

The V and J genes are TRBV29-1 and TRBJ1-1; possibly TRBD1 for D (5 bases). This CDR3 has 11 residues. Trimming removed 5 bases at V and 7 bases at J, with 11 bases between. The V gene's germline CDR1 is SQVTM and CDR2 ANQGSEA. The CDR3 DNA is TGCAGCGTTCTTAAAGGGGTTGAAGCTTTCTTT. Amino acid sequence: CSVLKGVEAFF.

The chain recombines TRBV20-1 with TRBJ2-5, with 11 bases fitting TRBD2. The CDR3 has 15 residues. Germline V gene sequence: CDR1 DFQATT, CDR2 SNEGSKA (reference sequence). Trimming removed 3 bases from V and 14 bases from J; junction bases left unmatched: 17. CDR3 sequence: CSASIASGRTGGVYF. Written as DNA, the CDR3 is TGCAGTGCTAGTATCGCTAGCGGGAGGACTGGTGGAGTATACTTC.

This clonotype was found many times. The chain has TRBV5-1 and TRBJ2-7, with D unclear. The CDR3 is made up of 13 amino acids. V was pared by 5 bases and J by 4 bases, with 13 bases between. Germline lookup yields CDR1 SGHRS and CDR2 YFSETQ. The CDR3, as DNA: TGCGCCAGCAGACCGGACCTAGAGTACGAGCAGTACTTC. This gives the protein CASRPDLEYEQYF.

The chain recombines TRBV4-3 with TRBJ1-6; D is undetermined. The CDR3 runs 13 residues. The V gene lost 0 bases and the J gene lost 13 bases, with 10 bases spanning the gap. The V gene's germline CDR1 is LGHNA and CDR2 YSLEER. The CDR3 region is CASSQDPVFPLHF. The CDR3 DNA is TGCGCCAGCAGCCAAGACCCCGTTTTTCCCCTCCACTTT.